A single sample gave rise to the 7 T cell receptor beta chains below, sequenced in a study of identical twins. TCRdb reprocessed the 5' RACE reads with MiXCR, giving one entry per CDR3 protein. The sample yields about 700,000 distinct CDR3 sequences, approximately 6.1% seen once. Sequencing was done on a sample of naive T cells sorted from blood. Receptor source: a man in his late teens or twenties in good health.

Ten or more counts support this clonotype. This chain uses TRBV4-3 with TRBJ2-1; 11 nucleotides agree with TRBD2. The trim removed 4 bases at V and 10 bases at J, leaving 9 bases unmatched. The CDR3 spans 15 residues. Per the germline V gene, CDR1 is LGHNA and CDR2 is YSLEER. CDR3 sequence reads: CASSPGLAAAGEQFF. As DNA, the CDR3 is TGCGCCAGCAGCCCGGGACTAGCGGCCGCGGGGGAGCAGTTCTTC.

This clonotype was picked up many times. This chain's CDR3 is CAWSVEGHHGYTF. DNA for the CDR3: TGTGCCTGGAGTGTTGAGGGGCATCATGGCTACACCTTC. The chain carries TRBV30 and TRBJ1-2, with a possible D match to TRBD1 (5 bases). CDR3 length equals 13 residues. Germline CDR1 and CDR2: GTSNPN and SVGIG (reference sequence). Trimming removed 0 bases from V and 6 bases from J, with 11 bases in between.

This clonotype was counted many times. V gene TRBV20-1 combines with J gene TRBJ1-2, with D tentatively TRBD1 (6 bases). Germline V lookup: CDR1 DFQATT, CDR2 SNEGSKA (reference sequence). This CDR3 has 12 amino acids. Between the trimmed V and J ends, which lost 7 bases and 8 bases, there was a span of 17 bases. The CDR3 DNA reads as TGCAGTGACATACTTAGGGGGGACGGCTACACCTTC. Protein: CSDILRGDGYTF.

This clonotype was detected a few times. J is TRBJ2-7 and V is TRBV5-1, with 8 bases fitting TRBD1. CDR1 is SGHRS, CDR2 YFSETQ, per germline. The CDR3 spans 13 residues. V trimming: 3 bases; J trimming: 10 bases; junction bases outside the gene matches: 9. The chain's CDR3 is CASSSGTGGSQYV. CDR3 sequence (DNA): TGCGCCAGCAGCTCCGGGACAGGAGGGAGCCAGTACGTC.

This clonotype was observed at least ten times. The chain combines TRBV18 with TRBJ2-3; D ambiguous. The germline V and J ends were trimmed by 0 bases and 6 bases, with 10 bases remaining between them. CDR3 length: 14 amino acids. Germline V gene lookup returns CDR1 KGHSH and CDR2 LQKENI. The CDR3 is CASSPPSSPDTQYF. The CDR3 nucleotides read TGTGCCAGCTCACCACCGTCCTCACCCGATACGCAGTATTTT.

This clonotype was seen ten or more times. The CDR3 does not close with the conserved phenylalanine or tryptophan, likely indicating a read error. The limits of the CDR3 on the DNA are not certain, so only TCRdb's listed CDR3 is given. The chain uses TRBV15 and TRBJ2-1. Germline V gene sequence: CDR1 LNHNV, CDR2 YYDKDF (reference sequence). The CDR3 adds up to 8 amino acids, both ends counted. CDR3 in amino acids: CATSRESR.

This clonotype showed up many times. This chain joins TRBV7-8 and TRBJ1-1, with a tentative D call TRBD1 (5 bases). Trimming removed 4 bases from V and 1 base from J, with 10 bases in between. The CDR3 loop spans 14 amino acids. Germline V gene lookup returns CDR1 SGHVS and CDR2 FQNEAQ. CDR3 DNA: TGTGCCAGCAGCTCCCAGGGATGGAACACTGAAGCTTTCTTT. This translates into CASSSQGWNTEAFF.